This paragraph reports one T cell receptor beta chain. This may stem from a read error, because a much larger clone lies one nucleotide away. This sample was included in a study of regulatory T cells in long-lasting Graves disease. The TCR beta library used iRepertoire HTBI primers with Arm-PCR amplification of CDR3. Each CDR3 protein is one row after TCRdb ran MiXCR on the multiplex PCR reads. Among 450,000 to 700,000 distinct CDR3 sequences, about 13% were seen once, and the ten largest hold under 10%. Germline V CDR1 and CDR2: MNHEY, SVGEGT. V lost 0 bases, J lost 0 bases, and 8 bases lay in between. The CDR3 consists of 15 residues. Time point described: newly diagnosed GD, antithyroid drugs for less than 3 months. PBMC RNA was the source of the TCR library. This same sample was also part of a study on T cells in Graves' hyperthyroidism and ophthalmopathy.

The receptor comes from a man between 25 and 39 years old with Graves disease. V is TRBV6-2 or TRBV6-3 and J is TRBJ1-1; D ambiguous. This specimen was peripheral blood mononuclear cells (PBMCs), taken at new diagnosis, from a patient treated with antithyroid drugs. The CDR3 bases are TGTGCCAGCAGTTACTCAGGGAAGGTGAACACTGAAGCTTTCTTT. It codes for CASSYSGKVNTEAFF.